Following are 21 T cell receptor beta chains from one sample sequenced in a study of Ad26.COV2.S vaccination and SARS-CoV-2 variants. TCRdb's table, derived via immunoSEQ multiplex PCR, lists solely in-frame clones and lacks some. The sample has roughly 380,000 clones, roughly 90% seen once. Stated treatment: about 20 received Ad26.COV2.S at low or high dose, single or two shots; 5 received placebo; per-sample allocation not given. Sampling was performed 63 days after the first vaccine or placebo injection. Source: peripheral blood, taken in a trial of Ad26.COV2.S vaccine versus placebo. These receptor sequences come from a person between 18 and 65 years old who received the Ad26.COV2.S COVID-19 vaccine or a placebo.

The rearrangement links TRBV4-1 to TRBJ1-1, with 7 bases matching TRBD1. Germline-derived CDR1 and CDR2 are MGHRA and YSYEKL. The CDR3 runs 20 residues. Unmatched junction bases numbered 16, after V lost 0 bases and J lost 0 bases. DNA of the CDR3: TGCGCCAGCAGCCAAGACGACAGGGTCCTAATTTCTATTATGAACACTGAAGCTTTCTTT. Its translation: CASSQDDRVLISIMNTEAFF.

V gene TRBV7-3 combines with J gene TRBJ2-1; D perhaps matches TRBD1 (5 bases). The CDR3 runs 17 residues. CDR1 and CDR2 from the germline V gene are SGHTA and FQGTGA. V lost 4 bases and J lost 0, with 16 bases in between. CDR3 sequence reads: CASSSQAYRSSYNEQFF. CDR3 sequence (DNA): TGTGCCAGCAGCTCCCAAGCGTACAGGAGCTCCTACAATGAGCAGTTCTTC.

The chain joins TRBV19 to TRBJ1-2; TRBD1 matches at 9 bases. This CDR3 spans 15 amino acids. Germline CDR1 and CDR2: LNHDA and SQIVND (reference sequence). Trimming cost V 7 bases and J 2 bases; bases outside gene matches: 8. CDR3 in amino acids: CASKDRGVRNYGYTF. The CDR3 bases are TGTGCCAGTAAGGACAGGGGTGTCCGGAACTATGGCTACACCTTC.

This rearrangement joins TRBV19 to TRBJ2-7; D unclear. Deletions cut 0 bases from V and 0 bases from J, with 9 bases between. This CDR3 is 15 amino acids long. The germline V gene encodes CDR1 LNHDA and CDR2 SQIVND (reference sequence). CDR3 protein: CASSIDSRSSYEQYF. In DNA, the CDR3 is TGTGCCAGTAGTATAGACAGCAGGAGCTCCTACGAGCAGTACTTC.

Turning to this clone: The same CDR3 is also encoded by other DNA sequences in this sample. This rearrangement joins TRBV7-9 to TRBJ2-1; tentative D call: TRBD1 (6 bases). V gave up 2 bases and J gave up 7 bases, with 6 bases separating them. Looked up from germline, CDR1 is SEHNR and CDR2 is FQNEAQ (reference sequence). There are 12 residues in the CDR3. DNA of the CDR3: TGTGCCAGCAGCTTACAGGGGAATGAGCAGTTCTTC. It codes for CASSLQGNEQFF.

V usage is TRBV10-3 and J usage is TRBJ2-3; possible D gene TRBD2, 6 bases. The V gene's germline CDR1 is ENHRY and CDR2 SYGVKD. V lost 10 bases and J 4 bases, leaving 18 bases between the germline ends. The CDR3 runs 14 residues. The CDR3 coding sequence is TGTGCCAGCGGGACCCCACCGGCATCAGATACGCAGTATTTT. This encodes CASGTPPASDTQYF.

This rearrangement joins TRBV2 to TRBJ2-5; 7 bases line up with TRBD2. The V segment lost 7 bases and the J segment 0 bases; nucleotides outside the gene matches: 11. The germline V gene has CDR1 SNHLY and CDR2 FYNNEI. The CDR3 runs to 16 residues. The CDR3 sequence: CASNDRRGGNQETQYF. The CDR3 DNA follows: TGTGCCAGCAACGACCGCCGCGGGGGAAACCAAGAGACCCAGTACTTC.

This chain connects TRBV30 to TRBJ1-1, with 9 positions matching TRBD1. The germline CDR1 and CDR2 sequences are GTSNPN and SVGIG (reference sequence). Germline trimming cut 7 bases from V and 4 bases from J; bases unmatched to any gene: 7. The CDR3 totals 13 residues. The CDR3 DNA reads as TGTGCCTTAAATCCGGACAGGGGCACTGAAGCTTTCTTT. Its translation: CALNPDRGTEAFF.

This clone showed up just a few times. The chain uses TRBV9 and TRBJ2-7; D is unresolved. The CDR3 is 16 amino acids. CDR1 and CDR2 (germline): SGDLS, YYNGEE. Between the trimmed V and J ends, which lost 4 bases and 4 bases, there was a span of 21 bases. The CDR3 loop is CASSISPSPHGYEQYF. The CDR3 DNA follows: TGTGCCAGCAGCATCAGTCCTTCCCCCCACGGGTACGAGCAGTACTTC.

This chain connects TRBV6-5 to TRBJ1-6; the D is unclear. This CDR3 contains 14 residues. Germline V CDR1 and CDR2: MNHEY, SVGAGI. V dropped 2 bases and J dropped 4 bases, with 6 bases sitting between them. The CDR3 is CASSYRGYNSPLHF. The DNA of the CDR3 is TGTGCCAGCAGTTACCGGGGTTATAATTCACCCCTCCACTTT.

V is TRBV25-1 and J is TRBJ1-2; D is perhaps TRBD1 (6 bases). The germline V and J ends were trimmed by 7 bases and 7 bases, with 22 bases remaining between them. Per germline, CDR1 MGHDK and CDR2 SYGVNS. This CDR3 comprises 15 residues. CDR3 loop: CASTSTGGHSFGYTF. The CDR3 bases are TGTGCCAGCACCTCGACGGGGGGCCATAGTTTTGGCTACACCTTC.

The CDR3 sequence is CASSQAPGQPNSPLHF. The CDR3 DNA follows: TGCGCCAGCAGCCAAGCTCCGGGACAGCCTAATTCACCCCTCCACTTT. The chain couples TRBV4-1 to TRBJ1-6, with 7 nucleotides matching TRBD1. Germline V gene lookup returns CDR1 MGHRA and CDR2 YSYEKL. The CDR3 extends over 16 amino acids. With V trimmed by 1 base and J by 6 bases, 6 bases remained unmatched.

The gene calls are TRBV18 and TRBJ1-2; D gene uncertain. Germline V CDR1 and CDR2: KGHSH, LQKENI. Trimming left V 6 bases short and J 2 bases short, with 10 bases between. The CDR3 contains 13 residues. CDR3 protein: CASSVDQNYGYTF. CDR3 nucleotide sequence: TGTGCCAGCTCCGTAGACCAGAACTATGGCTACACCTTC.

The DNA of the CDR3 is TGTGCCAGCAGCCAAGGACGGAAGGGCTACACCTTC. Its protein product is CASSQGRKGYTF. The V gene is TRBV3-1 (or the pseudogene TRBV3-2), the J gene TRBJ1-2, with D unclear. The V and J ends lost 1 base and 8 bases respectively, with 8 bases between them. CDR3 length equals 12 residues. Germline V gene data show CDR1 as LGHDT and CDR2 as YNNKEL (reference sequence).

The rearrangement joins TRBV5-1 to TRBJ2-3; the match to TRBD2 covers 14 bases. The CDR3 runs 16 residues. Germline-derived CDR1 and CDR2 are SGHRS and YFSETQ. V shed 3 bases, J shed 6 bases, and the junction held 6 bases outside the gene matches. The CDR3 coding sequence is TGCGCCAGCAGCTCCGGACTAGCGGGGGGCAGGGATACGCAGTATTTT. Protein sequence: CASSSGLAGGRDTQYF.

A note on this clone: Other nucleotide sequences in the sample specify the same CDR3. The V and J genes are TRBV2 and TRBJ2-3; D possibly corresponds to TRBD2 (6 bases). In germline, CDR1 is SNHLY, CDR2 FYNNEI. Trimming cost V 3 bases and J 0 bases, with 10 bases left between them. The CDR3 is 15 amino acids. CDR3 nucleotides: TGTGCCAGCAGTGAGGGACTGCCAAGCACAGATACGCAGTATTTT. This gives the protein CASSEGLPSTDTQYF.

The chain employs TRBV30 and TRBJ2-2; no definite D call. This CDR3 spans 12 amino acids. CDR1 is GTSNPN and CDR2 is SVGIG in the germline V gene (reference sequence). Trimming removed 2 bases at V and 7 bases at J, with 8 bases between. CDR3 in DNA: TGTGCCTGGAGTAGAGTGAACGGGGAGCTGTTTTTT. Residues: CAWSRVNGELFF. The full variable domain, its missing parts supplied by reference TRBV30 and TRBJ2-2, is SQTIHQWPATLVQPVGSPLSLECTVEGTSNPNLYWYRQAAGRGLQLLFYSVGIGQISSEVPQNLSASRPQDRQFILSSKKLLLSDSGFYLCAWSRVNGELFFGEGSRLTVL.

The chain uses TRBV5-6 and TRBJ1-5, with D hard to call. The CDR3 is 14 residues long. V dropped 0 bases and J dropped 7 bases, with 11 bases sitting between them. CDR1 SGHDT and CDR2 YYEEEE come from the germline V gene. The CDR3 loop reads CASSLGGVRQPQHF. The CDR3 coding sequence is TGTGCCAGCAGCTTGGGTGGGGTGAGGCAGCCCCAGCATTTT.

This clone has just one count. This sample also contains other DNA sequences that code for the same CDR3. The V and J genes are TRBV7-3 and TRBJ2-7; D unclear. V shed 2 bases and J shed 1 base, with 9 bases lying between them. Germline V gene lookup returns CDR1 SGHTA and CDR2 FQGTGA. The CDR3 loop spans 14 amino acids. The CDR3 DNA reads as TGTGCCAGCAGCTTATCGGTGGAATCCTACGAGCAGTACTTC. It codes for CASSLSVESYEQYF. Filled out from reference TRBV7-3 and TRBJ2-7, the complete variable domain reads GAGVSQTPSNKVTEKGKYVELRCDPISGHTALYWYRQSLGQGPEFLIYFQGTGAADDSGLPNDRFFAVRPEGSVSTLKIQRTERGDSAVYLCASSLSVESYEQYFGPGTRLTVT.

The chain joins TRBV21-1 to TRBJ2-7; TRBD1, the D gene given by the table, was not confirmed from the DNA. TRBV21-1 is described as a pseudogene. The CDR3 is made up of 15 amino acids. The CDR3 loop is CASSNQVQGYREQYF. The CDR3 DNA is TGTGCCAGCAGCAACCAGGTGCAGGGGTACCGCGAGCAGTACTTC.

The chain links TRBV6-6 to TRBJ2-7, with D perhaps matching TRBD1 (5 bases). From germline, CDR1 is MNHNY and CDR2 SVGAGI (reference sequence). Trimming stripped 2 bases from V and 7 bases from J, with 18 bases between. This CDR3 is built from 15 residues. In DNA, the CDR3 is TGTGCCAGCAGTTACCCCGACAGTTCCCCTACGGAGCAGTACTTC. Translated: CASSYPDSSPTEQYF.